Each of the 11 T cell receptor beta chains below was sequenced from the same sample in a study of post-analysis software for immune sequencing data. Findings and limits, study-wide: The study found TRBV5-6, TRBV5-1 and TRBV20-1 among 4 or 5 TRBV segments more frequent in patients than controls.

Built from TCR beta cDNA, the libraries had unique molecular identifiers in them. TCRdb re-analysed the PCR reads in MiXCR, keeping a single row per CDR3 protein. The sample carries roughly 620,000 distinct CDR3 sequences, 44% recorded once. These receptors lack a known antigen. The specimen was blood. These receptors all come from a girl aged 5-17 years with multiple sclerosis.

Comments on this clonotype: Compared with germline, one end of the junction differs, possibly owing to a read error. The genes are TRBV12-3 or TRBV12-4 and TRBJ2-3, with D tentatively TRBD2 (6 bases). CDR3 length equals 14 residues. The CDR3 DNA sequence: TGTGCCAGCAGTGAAGCCCGGGGGTTTGATATGCAGTATTTT. Translation: CASSEARGFDMQYF.

This clonotype appeared once. The chain carries TRBV29-1 and TRBJ1-4; the D is unclear. V was trimmed by 8 bases and J by 8 bases, leaving 12 bases between them. The CDR3 spans 11 residues. Germline CDR1 reads SQVTM; CDR2 reads ANQGSEA. CDR3 sequence reads: CSPPAQEKLFF. Here the CDR3 DNA reads TGCAGCCCCCCGGCTCAGGAAAAACTGTTTTTT.

The chain employs TRBV5-1 and TRBJ1-2, with D perhaps matching TRBD1 (5 bases). This CDR3 spans 11 amino acids. Looked up from germline, CDR1 is SGHRS and CDR2 is YFSETQ. V lost 4 bases and J 6 bases, leaving 7 bases between the germline ends. CDR3 DNA sequence: TGCGCCAGCAGCAGGGGTGATGGCTACACCTTC. Protein: CASSRGDGYTF.

The rearrangement uses TRBV7-9 and TRBJ2-1; a possible D gene is TRBD1 (6 bases). CDR3 length: 12 amino acids. The V end lost 6 bases, the J end lost 6 bases, and 9 bases lay between the germline ends. CDR1 and CDR2 (germline): SEHNR, FQNEAQ (reference sequence). The CDR3 spells CASSIQGNEQFF. For the CDR3, the DNA is TGTGCCAGCAGTATACAGGGCAATGAGCAGTTCTTC.

The V and J genes are TRBV20-1 and TRBJ2-3; D might be TRBD2 (7 bases). This CDR3 has 15 residues. The V gene's germline CDR1 is DFQATT and CDR2 SNEGSKA (reference sequence). V lost 1 base, J lost 2 bases, and 13 bases lay in between. This chain's CDR3 is CSARGPGGFTDTQYF. CDR3 DNA: TGCAGTGCTAGAGGGCCGGGGGGCTTCACAGATACGCAGTATTTT.

Written as DNA, the CDR3 is TGCAGTGCCCGGAGGGGAAGGTTAGGGTTTCAGCCCCAGCATTTT. As protein: CSARRGRLGFQPQHF. The J gene is TRBJ1-5, the V gene TRBV20-1; D perhaps matches TRBD1 (5 bases). The germline CDR1 and CDR2 sequences are DFQATT and SNEGSKA (reference sequence). The CDR3 is 15 amino acids. The V end was cut by 6 bases, the J end by 6 bases, with 21 bases between.

The chain carries TRBV18 and TRBJ2-5; 15 positions match TRBD2. The CDR3 spans 16 residues. Trimming at V came to 3 bases and at J to 6 bases, leaving 5 bases not matched to a gene. Germline V gene lookup returns CDR1 KGHSH and CDR2 LQKENI. DNA of the CDR3: TGTGCCAGCTCACCTTGGACTAGCGGGGGGGCGAAGACCCAGTACTTC. Translating gives CASSPWTSGGAKTQYF.

The chain joins TRBV5-5 to TRBJ2-1; D is uncertain. The CDR3 covers 13 residues. V was shortened by 4 bases and J by 3 bases, with 8 bases between the two germline ends. Germline-derived CDR1 and CDR2 are SGHKS and YYEKEE (reference sequence). The CDR3 region is CASSVNSYNEQFF. CDR3 sequence (DNA): TGTGCCAGCAGCGTTAACAGCTACAATGAGCAGTTCTTC.

This clonotype was seen a handful of times. This chain joins TRBV19 and TRBJ2-1; D ambiguous. Germline CDR1 is LNHDA and CDR2 is SQIVND (reference sequence). The CDR3 is made up of 11 amino acids. V was cut by 4 bases and J by 5 bases, with 3 bases left in between. CDR3 loop: CASSTNNEQFF. CDR3 DNA: TGTGCCAGTAGTACTAACAATGAGCAGTTCTTC.

The rearrangement uses TRBV20-1 and TRBJ1-6; D gene ambiguous. The V gene lost 0 bases and the J gene lost 11 bases, with 11 bases spanning the gap. The germline CDR1 and CDR2 sequences are DFQATT and SNEGSKA (reference sequence). This CDR3 has 13 residues. The CDR3 DNA is TGCAGTGCTAGAGATTCGGAGACGACACCCCTCCACTTT. It specifies CSARDSETTPLHF.

In its sample, this clonotype was seen a few times. The genes are TRBV6-6 and TRBJ2-5, with D perhaps matching TRBD1 or TRBD2 (5 bases each). The CDR3 sequence is 13 residues long. Germline V CDR1 and CDR2: MNHNY, SVGAGI (reference sequence). The V and J ends lost 10 bases and 2 bases respectively, with 14 bases between them. The CDR3: CAIQGEWQETQYF. For the CDR3, the DNA is TGTGCCATCCAGGGAGAGTGGCAAGAGACCCAGTACTTC.